Listed here are 5 T cell receptor beta chains from one sample, sequenced in a study of Ad26.COV2.S vaccination and SARS-CoV-2 variants (dated by TCRdb to 2020 to 2022). The label giving this sample's treatment or condition can be read as: 15 to 20 received Ad26.COV2.S at low or high dose, single or two shots; about 5 received placebo; per-sample allocation not given. For vaccine and placebo recipients, the sequenced repertoires came from samples collected on day 63 after the first injection. Receptor libraries were prepared by the immunoSEQ multiplex PCR assay. TCRdb re-hosts the immuneACCESS table, in-frame sequences only. Its copies lack some clones; in the studies checked, an unresolved V gene accounts for under half of them, and the cause for the rest is not known. The sample contains around 320,000 clones, roughly 87% of them found a single time. The ten largest clones add up to about 3.5% of the sample.

The sequenced sample was peripheral blood, obtained in a trial of Ad26.COV2.S vaccine versus placebo. These receptors all come from a person aged 18-65 years who received the Ad26.COV2.S COVID-19 vaccine or a placebo.

This clone has just a few counts. The genes are TRBV9 and TRBJ1-6, with 7 bases identical to TRBD1. The CDR3 runs 15 residues. Germline trimming cut 0 bases from V and 4 bases from J; bases unmatched to any gene: 1. Germline assignment: CDR1 SGDLS and CDR2 YYNGEE. CDR3 in amino acids: CASSVEGQYNSPLHF. The DNA of the CDR3 is TGTGCCAGCAGCGTAGAGGGACAGTATAATTCACCCCTCCACTTT.

This clone appeared once. This rearrangement joins TRBV11-1 to TRBJ2-7; D tentatively fits TRBD1 or TRBD2 (7 bases each). Per germline, CDR1 SGHAT and CDR2 FQDESV (reference sequence). Trimming cost V 5 bases and J 2 bases, with 13 bases left between them. The CDR3 spans 14 residues. CDR3 sequence reads: CASSLSGTAYEQYF. In DNA, the CDR3 is TGTGCCAGCAGCCTAAGCGGGACAGCCTACGAGCAGTACTTC.

CDR3: CASSLAPPTGSYGYTF. CDR3 coding DNA: TGTGCCAGCAGTTTAGCCCCCCCGACAGGGAGCTATGGCTACACCTTC. The chain is built from TRBV7-3 and TRBJ1-2; TRBD1 matches at 7 bases. Germline V lookup: CDR1 SGHTA, CDR2 FQGTGA. The CDR3 covers 16 residues. The ends lost 6 bases at V and 4 bases at J; junction bases unmatched: 14.

The chain is built from TRBV7-9 and TRBJ2-7, with 13 bases matching TRBD2. V dropped 5 bases and J dropped 3; count of bases not matched to a gene: 4. The CDR3 covers 15 residues. Germline assignment: CDR1 SEHNR and CDR2 FQNEAQ (reference sequence). The CDR3 reads CASSPGTSGNYEQYF. CDR3 DNA sequence: TGTGCCAGCAGCCCCGGGACTAGCGGGAACTACGAGCAGTACTTC.

The CDR3 spells CASGGGVEAFF. Here the CDR3 DNA reads TGTGCCAGCGGGGGAGGGGTTGAAGCTTTCTTT. This chain links TRBV13 with TRBJ1-1; D might be TRBD1 (5 bases). The germline CDR1 and CDR2 sequences are PRHDT and FYEKMQ (reference sequence). The ends were cut back, 8 bases at V and 7 bases at J, with 11 bases in the middle. The length of the CDR3 is 11 residues. The full variable domain, completed using reference TRBV13 and TRBJ1-1, is AAGVIQSPRHLIKEKRETATLKCYPIPRHDTVYWYQQGPGQDPQFLISFYEKMQSDKGSIPDRFSAQQFSDYHSELNMSSLELGDSALYFCASGGGVEAFFGQGTRLTVV.